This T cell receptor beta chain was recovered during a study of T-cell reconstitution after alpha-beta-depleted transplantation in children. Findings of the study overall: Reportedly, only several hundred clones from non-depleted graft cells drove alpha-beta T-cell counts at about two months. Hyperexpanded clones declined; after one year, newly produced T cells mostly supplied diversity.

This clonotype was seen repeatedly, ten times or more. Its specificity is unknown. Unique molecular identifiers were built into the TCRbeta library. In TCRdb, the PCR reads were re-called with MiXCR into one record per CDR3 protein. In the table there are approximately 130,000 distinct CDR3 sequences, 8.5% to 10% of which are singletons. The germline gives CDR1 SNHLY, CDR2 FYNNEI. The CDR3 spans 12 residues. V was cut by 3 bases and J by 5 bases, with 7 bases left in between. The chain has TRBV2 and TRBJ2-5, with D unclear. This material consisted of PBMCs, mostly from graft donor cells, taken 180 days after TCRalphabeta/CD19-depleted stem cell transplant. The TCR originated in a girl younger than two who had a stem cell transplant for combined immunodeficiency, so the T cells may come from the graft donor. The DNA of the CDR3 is TGTGCCAGCAGTGACCACCGGGAGACCCAGTACTTC. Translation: CASSDHRETQYF.